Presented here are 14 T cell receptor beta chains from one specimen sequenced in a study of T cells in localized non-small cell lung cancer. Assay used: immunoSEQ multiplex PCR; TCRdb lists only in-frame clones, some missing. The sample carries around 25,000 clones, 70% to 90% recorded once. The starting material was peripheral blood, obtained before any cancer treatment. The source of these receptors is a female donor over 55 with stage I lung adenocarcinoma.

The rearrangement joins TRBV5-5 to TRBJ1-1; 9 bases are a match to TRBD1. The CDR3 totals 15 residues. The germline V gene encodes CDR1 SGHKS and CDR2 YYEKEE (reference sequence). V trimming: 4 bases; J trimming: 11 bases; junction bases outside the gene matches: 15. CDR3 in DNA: TGTGCCAGCAGCCTATCACCGGGACAGGGAGCGGGGGCTTTCTTT. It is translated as CASSLSPGQGAGAFF.

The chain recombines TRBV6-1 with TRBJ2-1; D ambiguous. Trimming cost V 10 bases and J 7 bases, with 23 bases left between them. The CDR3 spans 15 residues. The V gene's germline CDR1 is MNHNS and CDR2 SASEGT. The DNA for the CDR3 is TGTGCCACCCGTGCTACCCGTTTCAAAGGAAATGAGCAGTTCTTC. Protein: CATRATRFKGNEQFF.

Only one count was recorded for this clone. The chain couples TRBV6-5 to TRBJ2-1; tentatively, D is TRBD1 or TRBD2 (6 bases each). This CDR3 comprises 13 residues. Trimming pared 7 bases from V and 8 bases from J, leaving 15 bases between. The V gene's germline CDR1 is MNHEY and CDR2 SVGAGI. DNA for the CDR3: TGTGCCAGCAACGAGCGGAGGGGGGATGAGCAGTTCTTC. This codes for CASNERRGDEQFF.

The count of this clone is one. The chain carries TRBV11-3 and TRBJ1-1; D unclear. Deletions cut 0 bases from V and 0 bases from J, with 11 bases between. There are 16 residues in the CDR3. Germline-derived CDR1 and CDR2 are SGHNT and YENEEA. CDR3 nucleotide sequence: TGTGCCAGCAGCTTAGATCTAGCAGAAATGAACACTGAAGCTTTCTTT. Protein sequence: CASSLDLAEMNTEAFF.

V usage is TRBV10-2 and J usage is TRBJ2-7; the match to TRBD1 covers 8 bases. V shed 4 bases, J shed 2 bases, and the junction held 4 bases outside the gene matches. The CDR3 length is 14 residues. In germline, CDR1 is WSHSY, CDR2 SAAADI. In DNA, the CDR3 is TGCGCCAGCAGTGTGAACAGGGGGGCCTACGAGCAGTACTTC. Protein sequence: CASSVNRGAYEQYF.

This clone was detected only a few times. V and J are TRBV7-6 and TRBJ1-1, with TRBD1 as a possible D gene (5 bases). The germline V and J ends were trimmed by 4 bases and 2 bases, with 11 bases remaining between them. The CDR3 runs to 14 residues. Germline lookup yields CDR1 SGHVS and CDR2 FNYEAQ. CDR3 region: CASSSGQGNTEAFF. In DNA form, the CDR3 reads TGTGCCAGCAGCTCCGGCCAGGGAAACACTGAAGCTTTCTTT.

Here the CDR3 reads CASSLLIYGYTF. The DNA for the CDR3 is TGTGCCAGCAGTTTACTTATCTATGGCTACACCTTC. The chain has TRBV2 and TRBJ1-2; D not certain. This CDR3 region has 12 residues. V lost 5 bases and J lost 4, with 8 bases in between. Germline V lookup: CDR1 SNHLY, CDR2 FYNNEI.

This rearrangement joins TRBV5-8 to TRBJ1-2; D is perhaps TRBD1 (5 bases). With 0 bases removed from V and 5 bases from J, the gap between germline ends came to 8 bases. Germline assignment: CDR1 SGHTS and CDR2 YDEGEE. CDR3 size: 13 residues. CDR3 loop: CASSLDRQYGYTF. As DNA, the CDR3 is TGTGCCAGCAGCTTGGACCGACAGTATGGCTACACCTTC.

The CDR3 region is CASSLALRRESGEQFF. CDR3 nucleotides: TGCGCCAGCAGCTTGGCACTTCGGCGGGAGTCCGGTGAGCAGTTCTTC. The chain has TRBV5-1 and TRBJ2-1; 7 bases agree with TRBD2. The CDR3 has 16 residues. Germline CDR1 is SGHRS and CDR2 is YFSETQ. The V segment lost 0 bases and the J segment 9 bases; nucleotides outside the gene matches: 12.

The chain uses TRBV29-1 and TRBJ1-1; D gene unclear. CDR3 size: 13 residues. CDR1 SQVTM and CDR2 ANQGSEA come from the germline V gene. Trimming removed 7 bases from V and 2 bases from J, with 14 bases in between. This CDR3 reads CSAVRGTNTEAFF. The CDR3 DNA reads TGCAGCGCTGTGCGAGGAACCAACACTGAAGCTTTCTTT.

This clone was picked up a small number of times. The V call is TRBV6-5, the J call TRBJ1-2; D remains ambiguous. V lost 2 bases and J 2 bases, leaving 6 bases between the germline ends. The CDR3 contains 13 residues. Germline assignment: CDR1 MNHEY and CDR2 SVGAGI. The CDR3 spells CASSYQRNYGYTF. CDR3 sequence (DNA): TGTGCCAGCAGTTACCAGAGGAACTATGGCTACACCTTC.

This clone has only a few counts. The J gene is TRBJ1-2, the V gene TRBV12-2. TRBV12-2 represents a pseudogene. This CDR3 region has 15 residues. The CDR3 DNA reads TGTGCAAGTCGCTTCCCCCTTTTAGTCAGCTATGGCTACACCTTC. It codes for CASRFPLLVSYGYTF.

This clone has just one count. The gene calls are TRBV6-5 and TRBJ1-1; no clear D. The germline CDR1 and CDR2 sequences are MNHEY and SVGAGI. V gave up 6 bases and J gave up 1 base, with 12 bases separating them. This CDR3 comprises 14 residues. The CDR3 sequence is CASSRRTSNTEAFF. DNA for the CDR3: TGTGCCAGCAGCCGCAGGACGTCGAACACTGAAGCTTTCTTT.

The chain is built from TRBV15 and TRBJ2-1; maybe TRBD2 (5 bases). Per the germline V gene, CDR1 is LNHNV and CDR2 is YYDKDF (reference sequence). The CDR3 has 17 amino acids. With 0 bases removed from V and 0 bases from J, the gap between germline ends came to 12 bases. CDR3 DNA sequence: TGTGCCACCAGCAGAGAAAATAGCGATAGCTCCTACAATGAGCAGTTCTTC. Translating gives CATSRENSDSSYNEQFF.